This T cell receptor (beta chain) appears in the sequencing data of a study of blood T cell repertoires in COVID-19. Study-wide context: Researchers got acute and convalescent COVID-19 samples from the United States, Italy and Spain.

In the source study's methods: Nucleated cell number was recorded as an estimate derived from reference gene primer amplification. Using immunoSEQ multiplex PCR, the repertoire was profiled, and TCRdb retains in-frame clones only, with some absent. V, J and clone size are taken as reported in that table, and D and trimming were inferred from the DNA itself. The sample comprises 350,000 to 550,000 clones, nearly 90% of which are singletons, and under 2% rests with the top ten. Researchers sorted participants into cohorts using their self-reported clinical history. V lost 5 bases, J lost 2 bases, and 13 bases stayed unmatched. This CDR3 region has 19 residues. Germline V lookup: CDR1 SGHRS, CDR2 YFSETQ.

The clonotype comes from a woman aged 18-30 years with acute COVID-19. Sequencing was performed on PBMCs or T cells enriched from blood (not recorded which). This chain joins TRBV5-1 and TRBJ2-6; 10 positions agree with TRBD1. The DNA for the CDR3 is TGCGCCAGCAGGGGTGGGACAGGGGCCCCTCGGCCTGGGGCCAACGTCCTGACTTTC. This encodes CASRGGTGAPRPGANVLTF.